The clone carrying this TCR beta chain showed up just a few times. The antigen is not known. The CDR3 spans 13 residues. Germline V gives CDR1 SQVTM, CDR2 ANQGSEA. Trimming cost V 5 bases and J 5 bases; bases outside gene matches: 6. PBMCs were sourced from roughly 9.3 ml fresh peripheral blood. It was RNA transcripts that yielded the amplified TCR beta CDR3 regions. First-round RT-PCR with HTBI primers amplified the TCR CDR3 region. TCRdb re-analysed the multiplex PCR reads in MiXCR, keeping a single row per CDR3 protein. The data show about 610,000 distinct CDR3 sequences, with approximately 15% seen just once and roughly 3% held by the top ten. The entry originates in a study of T cells in Graves' hyperthyroidism and ophthalmopathy. Study at large: Before any treatment, at initial diagnosis, peripheral blood was collected.

The study's findings and limits: Appearing also in blood were most of the thyroid clonotypes expanded above 0.001.

V gene TRBV29-1 combines with J gene TRBJ1-1; the match to TRBD1 covers 9 bases. This TCR came from a woman aged 40 to 50 with Graves' ophthalmopathy. The specimen sequenced was blood. DNA of the CDR3: TGCAGCGTTCCGGGACAGGGAAATACTGAAGCTTTCTTT. This translates into CSVPGQGNTEAFF.